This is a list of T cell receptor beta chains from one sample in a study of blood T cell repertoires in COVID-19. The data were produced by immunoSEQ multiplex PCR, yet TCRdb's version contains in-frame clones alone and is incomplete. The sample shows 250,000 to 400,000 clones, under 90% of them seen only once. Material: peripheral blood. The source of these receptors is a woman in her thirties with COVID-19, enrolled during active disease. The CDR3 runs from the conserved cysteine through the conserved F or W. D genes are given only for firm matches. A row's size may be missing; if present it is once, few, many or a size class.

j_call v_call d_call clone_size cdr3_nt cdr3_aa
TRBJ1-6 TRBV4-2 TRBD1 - TGTGCCAGCAGCCACGAATTAAACAGGGGGCAGTCACCCCTCCACTTT CASSHELNRGQSPLHF
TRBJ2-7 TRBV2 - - TGTGCCAGCAGTACCGGGACTGGACCCTACGAGCAGTACTTC CASSTGTGPYEQYF
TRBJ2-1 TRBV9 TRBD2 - TGTGCCAGCAGCGTAGAAAGCGGGGCGACTAGCGGATACAATGAGCAGTTCTTC CASSVESGATSGYNEQFF
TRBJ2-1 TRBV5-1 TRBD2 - TGCGCCAGCAGCCCGAGACTAGCGGGAGGGGGGGGCTACAATGAGCAGTTCTTC CASSPRLAGGGGYNEQFF
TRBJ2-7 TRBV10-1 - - TGCGCCAGCAGTGGAGGGCCCTCCTACGAGCAGTACTTC CASSGGPSYEQYF
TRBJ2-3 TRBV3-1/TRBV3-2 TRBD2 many TGTGCCAGCAGCCAAGATCTGACTAGCGGAACCACAGATACGCAGTATTTT CASSQDLTSGTTDTQYF
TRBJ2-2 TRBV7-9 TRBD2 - TGTGCCAGCAGCTCCCGGAGGGCTAGCGGGACCCGAACTGGCGGGGAGCTGTTTTTT CASSSRRASGTRTGGELFF
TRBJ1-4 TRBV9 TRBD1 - TGTGCCAGCAGCGTAGGACAGGGGATAGGTGAAAAACTGTTTTTT CASSVGQGIGEKLFF
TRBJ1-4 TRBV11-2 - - TGTGCCAGCAGCTTAGCGGCAAAGGGGCCGTCTGAAAAACTGTTTTTT CASSLAAKGPSEKLFF
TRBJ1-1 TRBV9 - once TGTGCCAGCAGCATACAGGACGGACGTGAAGCTTTCTTT CASSIQDGREAFF
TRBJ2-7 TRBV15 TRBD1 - TGTGCCACCAGCAGGACCGGGACAGGGCTCTACGAGCAGTACTTC CATSRTGTGLYEQYF
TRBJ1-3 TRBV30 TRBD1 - TGTGCCTGGAGAGGACAGGGGTACCGAAACACCATATATTTT CAWRGQGYRNTIYF
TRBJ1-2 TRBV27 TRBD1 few TGTGCCAGCAGTTTATTCGGACAGGGGGAAGACTATGGCTACACCTTC CASSLFGQGEDYGYTF
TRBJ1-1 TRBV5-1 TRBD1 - TGCGCCAGCAGCGGGGACAGTCATAACACTGAAGCTTTCTTT CASSGDSHNTEAFF
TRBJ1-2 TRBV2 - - TGTGCCAGCAGAGAGGGCCATAACTCTAACTATGGCTACACCTTC CASREGHNSNYGYTF
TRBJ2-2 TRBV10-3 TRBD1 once TGTGCCATCAGGGACAGGGGGAACACCGGGGAGCTGTTTTTT CAIRDRGNTGELFF
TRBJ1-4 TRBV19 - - TGTGCCAGTAGTTTACAGGATCAGCTTGCTAATGAAAAACTGTTTTTT CASSLQDQLANEKLFF
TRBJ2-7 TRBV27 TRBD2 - TGTGCCAGCAGTGAAGGACTAGCGGGGCCCTCCTACGAGCAGTACTTC CASSEGLAGPSYEQYF
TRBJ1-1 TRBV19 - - TGTGCCAGTAGTGTCGACAGGAACACTGAAGCTTTCTTT CASSVDRNTEAFF
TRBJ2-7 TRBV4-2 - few TGTGCCAGCAGCCAAGAAAAATCAGGGATCGAGCAGTACTTC CASSQEKSGIEQYF
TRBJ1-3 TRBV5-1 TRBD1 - TGCGCCAGCAGCTTTCAGGGGGAAAACACCATATATTTT CASSFQGENTIYF
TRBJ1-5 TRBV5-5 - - TGTGCCAGCAGCCCCACAGGGTCCGGCAATCAGCCCCAGCATTTT CASSPTGSGNQPQHF
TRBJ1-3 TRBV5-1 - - TGCGCCAGCAGCCCGGCGGGGGCCTCTGGAAACACCATATATTTT CASSPAGASGNTIYF
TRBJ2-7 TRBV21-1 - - TGTGCCAGCAGCAAAGCACCCCGGGACAGCTACGAGCAGTACTTC CASSKAPRDSYEQYF
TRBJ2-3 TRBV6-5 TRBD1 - TGTGCCAGCAGCCCCGGGACAGGGGTGGATACGCAGTATTTT CASSPGTGVDTQYF
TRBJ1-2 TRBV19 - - TGTGCCAGTAGTATTAATTTGGGCTACACCTTC CASSINLGYTF